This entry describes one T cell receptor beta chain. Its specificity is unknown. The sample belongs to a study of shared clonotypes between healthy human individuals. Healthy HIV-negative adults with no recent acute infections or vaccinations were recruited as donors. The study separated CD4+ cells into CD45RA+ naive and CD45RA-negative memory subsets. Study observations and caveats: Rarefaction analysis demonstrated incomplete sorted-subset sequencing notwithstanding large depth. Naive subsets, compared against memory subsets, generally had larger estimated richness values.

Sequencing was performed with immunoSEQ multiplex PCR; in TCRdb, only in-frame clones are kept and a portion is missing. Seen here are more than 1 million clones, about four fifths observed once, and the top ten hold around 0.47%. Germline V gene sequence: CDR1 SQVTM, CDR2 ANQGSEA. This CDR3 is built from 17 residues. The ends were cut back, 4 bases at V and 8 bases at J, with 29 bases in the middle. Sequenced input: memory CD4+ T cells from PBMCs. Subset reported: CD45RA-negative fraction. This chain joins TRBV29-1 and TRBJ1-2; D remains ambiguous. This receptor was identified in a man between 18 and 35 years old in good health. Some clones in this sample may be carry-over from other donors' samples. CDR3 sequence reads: CSVGSRISWGIGKGYTF. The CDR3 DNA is TGCAGCGTTGGATCCCGGATTTCGTGGGGTATTGGAAAGGGCTACACCTTC.